This TCR beta chain was obtained from a study of cytomegalovirus exposure and HLA in healthy donors. Study overall: Roughly 85 million unique TCRs from HLA-typed donors made up an early data release.

The CDR3 sequence is 15 residues long. Trimming removed 3 bases from V and 1 base from J, with 13 bases in between. The germline gives CDR1 SGHRS, CDR2 YFSETQ. Study-wide results and limits: In an earlier analysis, productive rearrangement rates for most beta V segments clustered near 87% or 30%. The study labeled 150 to 200 TCR beta chains cytomegalovirus-associated. In terms of immune exposure information, only CMV serostatus was available.

Concerning this clone itself: Its antigen is unidentified.

PCR used 60 Vbeta primers and 13 Jbeta primers. Sequencing was performed with immunoSEQ multiplex PCR; in TCRdb, only in-frame clones are kept and a portion is missing. The table includes fewer than 120,000 clones, about 86% detected once. The origin of this receptor is a man aged 40-50 years in good health and CMV-seronegative. V usage is TRBV5-1 and J usage is TRBJ1-1; perhaps TRBD1 as D (6 bases). The sequencing input was PBMCs. The CDR3 here is CASSWSGVQNTEAFF. In DNA form, the CDR3 reads TGCGCCAGCAGCTGGTCAGGGGTCCAGAACACTGAAGCTTTCTTT.